The 7 T cell receptor beta chains reported below all come from one sample, sequenced in a study of blood T cell repertoires in COVID-19. Assay: immunoSEQ multiplex PCR; the TCRdb copy retains only in-frame clones and omits some. The profile shows 200,000 to 300,000 clones, around 88% of them singletons. The sequenced material came from peripheral blood. The source is a woman aged 25 to 39 with COVID-19, enrolled during active disease.

The V gene is TRBV27, the J gene TRBJ2-7; 8 bases agree with TRBD2. Per germline, CDR1 MNHEY and CDR2 SMNVEV (reference sequence). The CDR3 has 15 residues. With 3 bases clipped from V and 5 bases from J, the junction kept 9 bases outside the gene matches. In DNA form, the CDR3 reads TGTGCCAGCAGTTTGGGTAGCGGGGCCGTTAACGAGCAGTACTTC. Its translation is CASSLGSGAVNEQYF.

The chain links TRBV2 to TRBJ2-7, with TRBD2 matching over 10 bases. The junction had 4 bases not matched to a gene; V was cut back by 3 bases and J by 2 bases. The CDR3 sequence is 15 residues long. The germline V gene encodes CDR1 SNHLY and CDR2 FYNNEI. CDR3 nucleotides: TGTGCCAGCAGTGAGAGTCTAGCGGGAGCCTACGAGCAGTACGTC. The encoded protein is CASSESLAGAYEQYV.

The chain couples TRBV3-1 (or the pseudogene TRBV3-2) to TRBJ2-1; 7 bases agree with TRBD1. V shed 5 bases, J shed 10 bases, and the junction held 11 bases outside the gene matches. The CDR3 extends over 14 amino acids. Germline CDR1 LGHDT, CDR2 YNNKEL (reference sequence). The CDR3 bases are TGTGCCAGCAGCTCTAGCAGAAAAGGGGGCGAGCAGTTCTTC. Its translation is CASSSSRKGGEQFF.

The chain carries TRBV27 and TRBJ2-3; D not certain. V was clipped by 4 bases and J by 0 bases, with 5 bases between them. This CDR3 is 13 amino acids long. The germline CDR1 and CDR2 sequences are MNHEY and SMNVEV (reference sequence). The CDR3 region has the DNA TGTGCCAGCAGTTCCATTAGCACAGATACGCAGTATTTT. Protein: CASSSISTDTQYF.

The chain has TRBV15 and TRBJ1-6; D gene unclear. Germline-derived CDR1 and CDR2 are LNHNV and YYDKDF (reference sequence). V was clipped by 0 bases and J by 3 bases, with 6 bases between them. The CDR3 totals 15 residues. The CDR3 sequence: CATSRDRDYNSPLHF. The CDR3 DNA sequence: TGTGCCACCAGCAGAGATCGGGACTATAATTCACCCCTCCACTTT.

V usage is TRBV5-4 and J usage is TRBJ2-2, with 14 bases that match TRBD2. After removal of 4 bases from V and 4 bases from J, the junction contained 6 bases not matched to a gene. The CDR3 contains 17 residues. CDR1 and CDR2 from the germline V gene are SGHNT and YYREEE (reference sequence). The CDR3 here is CASSPGLAGDSTGELFF. The CDR3 DNA follows: TGTGCCAGCAGCCCGGGACTAGCGGGAGACAGCACCGGGGAGCTGTTTTTT.

The V call is TRBV28, the J call TRBJ1-1; D is ambiguous. Germline CDR1 and CDR2: MDHEN and SYDVKM. The CDR3 extends over 16 amino acids. The V and J ends lost 3 bases and 1 base respectively, with 15 bases between them. CDR3 sequence (DNA): TGTGCCAGCAGTTTCCCAAAGTTGACGGGGAACACTGAAGCTTTCTTT. Translating gives CASSFPKLTGNTEAFF.